The 10 T cell receptor beta chains below were found in one sample sequenced in a study of T cell responses to AZD1222 COVID-19 vaccine. The assay was immunoSEQ multiplex PCR, and TCRdb's table has in-frame clones only and misses some. The sample has 65,000 to 100,000 clones, 88% seen once. The sequences come from peripheral blood, collected 28 days after the second AZD1222 dose. Receptors originate from an adult who received the AZD1222 COVID-19 vaccine.

CDR3 nucleotide sequence: TGTGCCAGCAGCTTAGTTGGGACTAGGGATACGCAGTATTTT. Protein product: CASSLVGTRDTQYF. This chain joins TRBV11-1 and TRBJ2-3, with TRBD2 matching over 8 bases. Germline CDR1 and CDR2: SGHAT and FQDESV (reference sequence). The CDR3 runs 14 residues. With V trimmed by 1 base and J by 6 bases, 3 bases remained unmatched.

This clone was recorded once. This chain links TRBV27 with TRBJ2-7; a possible D gene is TRBD2 (5 bases). V lost 3 bases and J 3 bases, leaving 12 bases between the germline ends. The germline gives CDR1 MNHEY, CDR2 SMNVEV (reference sequence). The CDR3 is 14 amino acids. CDR3 region: CASSFQVTNYEQYF. The CDR3 DNA follows: TGTGCCAGCAGTTTTCAAGTGACTAACTACGAGCAGTACTTC.

This clone was recorded a few times. The chain couples TRBV6-5 to TRBJ2-7; the match to TRBD2 covers 9 bases. Germline V gene lookup returns CDR1 MNHEY and CDR2 SVGAGI. The CDR3 runs 14 residues. Germline trimming cut 5 bases from V and 3 bases from J; bases unmatched to any gene: 5. In nucleotides, the CDR3 is TGTGCCAGCAGTCCCGGGACTAGCTACTACGAGCAGTACTTC. Amino acid sequence: CASSPGTSYYEQYF.

The chain joins TRBV5-1 to TRBJ1-5; D remains unclear. The CDR3 length is 13 residues. Trimming took 1 base from V and 9 from J, leaving 11 bases between them. Per the germline V gene, CDR1 is SGHRS and CDR2 is YFSETQ. The CDR3 protein is CASSLFPGSPQHF. Written as DNA, the CDR3 is TGCGCCAGCAGCTTGTTTCCGGGTTCGCCCCAGCATTTT. Together with reference TRBV5-1 and TRBJ1-5, the CDR3 gives the full variable domain: KAGVTQTPRYLIKTRGQQVTLSCSPISGHRSVSWYQQTPGQGLQFLFEYFSETQRNKGNFPGRFSGRQFSNSRSEMNVSTLELGDSALYLCASSLFPGSPQHFGDGTRLSIL.

The gene calls are TRBV7-2 and TRBJ1-2; 7 nucleotides match TRBD1. Germline CDR1 reads SGHTA; CDR2 reads FQGNSA. The junction had 4 bases not matched to a gene; V was cut back by 3 bases and J by 6 bases. There are 13 residues in the CDR3. This CDR3 is CASSFYRGHGYTF. CDR3 DNA sequence: TGTGCCAGCAGCTTCTACAGGGGCCATGGCTACACCTTC.

This clone has just a few counts. The V call is TRBV10-1, the J call TRBJ2-7; TRBD1 matches at 11 bases. Per germline, CDR1 WNHNN and CDR2 SYGVQD (reference sequence). The junction had 9 bases not matched to a gene; V was cut back by 6 bases and J by 2 bases. The CDR3 sequence is 16 residues long. Here the CDR3 reads CASSARDRGATYEQYF. The CDR3 nucleotides read TGCGCCAGCAGCGCCCGGGACAGGGGGGCCACCTACGAGCAGTACTTC.

The chain joins TRBV6-2 or TRBV6-3 to TRBJ2-6; D tentatively fits TRBD1 or TRBD2 (5 bases each). Trimming stripped 2 bases from V and 3 bases from J, with 8 bases between. Per germline, CDR1 MNHEY and CDR2 SVGEGT. CDR3 size: 15 residues. The CDR3 protein is CASSYGTLGANVLTF. CDR3 sequence (DNA): TGTGCCAGCAGTTACGGGACGCTTGGGGCCAACGTCCTGACTTTC.

This rearrangement joins TRBV30 to TRBJ2-3, with 8 bases lining up with TRBD2. The CDR3 is 16 amino acids. Trimming cost V 2 bases and J 3 bases; bases outside gene matches: 10. Germline-derived CDR1 and CDR2 are GTSNPN and SVGIG (reference sequence). The CDR3 DNA follows: TGTGCCTGGAGTTCCGCCGGACTAGCTCTTACAGATACGCAGTATTTT. Amino acids: CAWSSAGLALTDTQYF.

V usage is TRBV2 and J usage is TRBJ1-1; D is undetermined. V gave up 1 base and J gave up 0 bases, with 3 bases separating them. Looked up from germline, CDR1 is SNHLY and CDR2 is FYNNEI. The CDR3 has 13 residues. CDR3 nucleotide sequence: TGTGCCAGCAGTGAAGGGTTGAACACTGAAGCTTTCTTT. This sequence encodes CASSEGLNTEAFF.

In its sample, this clone was seen a few times. The rearrangement uses TRBV4-2 and TRBJ2-3; D is uncertain. The CDR3 extends over 14 amino acids. Trimming shortened V by 4 bases and J by 2 bases, and 10 bases separated the two germline ends. Germline loops: CDR1 LGHNA, CDR2 YNFKEQ. The CDR3 loop is CASSRNPDTDTQYF. CDR3 in DNA: TGTGCCAGCAGCCGGAATCCTGACACAGATACGCAGTATTTT.